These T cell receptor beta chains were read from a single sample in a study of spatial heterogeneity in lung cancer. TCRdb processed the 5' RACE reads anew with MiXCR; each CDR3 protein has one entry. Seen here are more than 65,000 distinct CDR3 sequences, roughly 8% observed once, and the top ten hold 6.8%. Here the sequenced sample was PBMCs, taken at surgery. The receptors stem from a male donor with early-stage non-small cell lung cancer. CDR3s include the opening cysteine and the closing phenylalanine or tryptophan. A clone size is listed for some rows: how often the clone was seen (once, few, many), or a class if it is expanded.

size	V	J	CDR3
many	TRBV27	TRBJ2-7	CASSPLGLVEAYEQYF
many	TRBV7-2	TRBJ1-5	CASSRKDQPQHF
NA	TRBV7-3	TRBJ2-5	CASSPVAGGPETQYF
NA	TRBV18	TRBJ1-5	CASSPRTPNSNQPQHF
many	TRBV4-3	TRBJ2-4	CASSLELAKNIQYF
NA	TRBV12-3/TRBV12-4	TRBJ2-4	CASSFGGPKNIQYF
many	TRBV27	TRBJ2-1	CASSSHPSYNEQFF
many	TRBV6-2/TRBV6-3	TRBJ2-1	CASSNPGLAAPKFF
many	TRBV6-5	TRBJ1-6	CASSSDRGTSPLHF
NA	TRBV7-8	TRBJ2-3	CASSPRISGTLVDTQYF
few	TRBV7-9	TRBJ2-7	CASSPDRGALYEQYF
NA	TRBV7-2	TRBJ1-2	CASSLGYRDYGYTF
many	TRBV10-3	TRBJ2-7	CAISVGTTYEQYF
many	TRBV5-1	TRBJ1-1	CASSLRDRGISEAFF
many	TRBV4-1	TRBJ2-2	CASSQVAATGELFF
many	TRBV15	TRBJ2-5	CATSAPGQGETQYF
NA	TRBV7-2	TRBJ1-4	CASSIDRGMEKLFF
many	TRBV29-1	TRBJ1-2	CSVGGYTF
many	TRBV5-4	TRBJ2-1	CASSSPRAGTYNEQFF
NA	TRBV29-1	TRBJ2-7	CSVAPQGTSAKEQYF
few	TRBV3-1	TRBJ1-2	CASSQVGNVGGYTF
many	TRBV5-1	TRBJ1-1	CASSPLSGVNTEAFF
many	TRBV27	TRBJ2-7	CASSLEEGYYEQYF
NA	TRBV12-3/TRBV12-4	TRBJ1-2	CASSLEGVEGYTF
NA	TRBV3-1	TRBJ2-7	CASSQGARDEQYF
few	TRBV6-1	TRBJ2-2	CASRAAGTVTGELFF
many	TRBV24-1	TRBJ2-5	CATSVGETQYF
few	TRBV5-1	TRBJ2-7	CASSPGTGPYEQYF
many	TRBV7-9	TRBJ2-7	CASSFGDYEQYF
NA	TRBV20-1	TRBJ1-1	CSALNLNTEAFF
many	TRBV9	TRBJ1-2	CASSVGGGNNYGYTF
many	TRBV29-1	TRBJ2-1	CSGQSPGTNYNEQFF
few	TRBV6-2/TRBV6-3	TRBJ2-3	CASSPTSSTDTQYF
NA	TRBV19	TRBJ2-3	CASSNRGGTDTQYF
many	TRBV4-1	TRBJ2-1	CASSQRQGQGGNEQFF
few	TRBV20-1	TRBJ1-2	CSATLGTGGSYGYTF
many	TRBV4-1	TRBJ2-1	CASSQSSGQVHNEQFF
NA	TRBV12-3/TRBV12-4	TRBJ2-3	CASSLGRGRVADTQYF
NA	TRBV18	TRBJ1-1	CASSPPQAGNTEAFF
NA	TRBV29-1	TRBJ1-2	CSVGVGGLNYGYTF
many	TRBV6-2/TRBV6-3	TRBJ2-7	CASSYNRGAPDEQYF
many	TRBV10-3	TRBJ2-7	CAIGADSYEQYF
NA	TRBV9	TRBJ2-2	CASSGGLAGLNTGELFF
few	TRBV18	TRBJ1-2	CASSPAGDGYTF
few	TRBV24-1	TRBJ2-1	CATSDLLAKSYNEQFF
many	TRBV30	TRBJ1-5	CAFQDGGQVNQPQHF
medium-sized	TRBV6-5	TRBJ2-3	CASSYSEDYDTQYF
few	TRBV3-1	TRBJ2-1	CASSQGTGPRNEQFF
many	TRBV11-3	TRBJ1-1	CASSLGTGLNTEAFF
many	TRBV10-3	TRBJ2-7	CAISYDGGDYEQYF
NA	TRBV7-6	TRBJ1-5	CASSFDREGQPQHF
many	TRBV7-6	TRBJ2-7	CASSPRDRDYEQYF
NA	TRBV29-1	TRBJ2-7	CSVEDPLGGRYEQYF